This T cell receptor beta chain is from a study of blood T cell repertoires in COVID-19 (dated by TCRdb to about 2020). Broadly, across the study: The collaborator samples originated in the United States, Italy and Spain and spanned the acute and convalescent phases of COVID-19. A freely available public database, intended as a resource for researchers studying the immune response to SARS-CoV-2, is where the repertoires were released. The prospective study material was composed of cDNA or gDNA derived from T cells, B-cell-depleted T cells, or PBMCs. The samples were drawn from the first 160 participants of the ongoing ImmuneRACE study and from 1,254 subjects provided by 6 global collaborators. HLA class I and class II types, where available, came from metadata supplied by the sample provider rather than from assay-based typing. Sample metadata almost always included a de-identified subject ID, COVID-19 status, age in years and sex. Deeply sampled blood TCRbeta repertoires from subjects exposed to, actively infected with, or recovered from COVID-19 were included in the dataset.

The immunoSEQ Assay, a bias-controlled multiplex PCR, was used to amplify TCRbeta CDR3 regions from genomic DNA. For the original study's pipeline: Within the assay, amplification of reference gene primers was used to estimate how many nucleated cells each sample contained. To quantify the absolute abundance of each unique TCRbeta CDR3 rearrangement, sequence reads were collapsed and filtered. For each sample, productive Simpson clonality was calculated as the square root of Simpson's diversity index over productive rearrangements. TCRdb re-hosts the immuneACCESS table, in-frame sequences only. Its copies lack some clones; in the studies checked, an unresolved V gene accounts for under half of them, and the cause for the rest is not known. V and J calls and clone size follow that table, whereas D and trimming were derived from the DNA. In all, the sample holds about 15,000 clones, and roughly four fifths of those were seen once. The leading ten clones occupy 26% of the sample.

V is cut back by 6 bases and J by 10 bases, with 6 bases in the junction unmatched. The CDR1 and CDR2 encoded by the germline V gene (reference sequence) are LGHDT and YNNKEL. Spanning cysteine to phenylalanine, the CDR3 consists of 14 amino acids. This entry keeps only the CDR3 DNA: 42 bases, framed from base 1. Collaborating institutions collected whole blood in K2EDTA tubes following their own protocols. For TCRbeta analysis, collaborators shipped samples in one of three forms: frozen whole blood, isolated PBMCs, or DNA extracted from either of those sample types. To note about this clone: Its antigen is unknown. No much larger clone is present one base from it, and per-base qualities are unavailable.

General study outcomes and caveats: Clinical and demographic metadata were provided uncurated, with the amount varying by source and participant.

The V and J segments used are TRBV3-1 (or the pseudogene TRBV3-2) and TRBJ1-6, with 10 bases matching TRBD1. This TCR came from a woman aged 70 to 79 with active COVID-19. The sample consisted of peripheral blood. The CDR3 amino acid sequence is: CASSARDRGSPLHF. The DNA sequence reads TGTGCCAGCAGTGCCCGGGACAGGGGCTCACCCCTCCACTTT.